This TCR beta chain was sequenced during a study of cytomegalovirus exposure and HLA in healthy donors. Across the study: Membership in the Caucasian-associated ancestry cluster was found for 81% of roughly 400 genotyped donors. General observations from the study: Earlier analysis looked at TCR beta V segments, and most were productive about 87% or about 30% of the time. Only CMV serostatus was available as immune exposure information.

A note on this clone: Antigen specificity is unknown.

Germline V gives CDR1 SGHRS, CDR2 YFSETQ. The CDR3 is made up of 15 amino acids. V was pared by 0 bases and J by 1 base, with 9 bases between. The PCR employed 60 Vbeta primers together with 13 Jbeta primers. Original handling: Later reanalysis found around 80 million unique TCR beta chains, 10 million to 12 million of them shared. Method: immunoSEQ multiplex PCR; TCRdb's copy keeps in-frame clones and lacks some. The D gene and trimming were derived from the DNA, and the V and J assignments and clone size from that table. The data contain about 140,000 clones, roughly 80% of them singletons. The source material was PBMCs. The chain couples TRBV5-1 to TRBJ2-3; the D is unclear. The TCR was taken from a female donor in good health and CMV-seronegative. The CDR3: CASSLDWRGTDTQYF. As DNA, the CDR3 is TGCGCCAGCAGCTTGGACTGGAGAGGCACAGATACGCAGTATTTT.